This T cell receptor beta chain came from a study of blood T cell repertoires in COVID-19. Study as a whole: Acute and convalescent COVID-19 specimens originated in the United States, Italy and Spain.

Profiling relied on immunoSEQ multiplex PCR, and the TCRdb table lists in-frame clones only, not all of them. Altogether under 200,000 clones are present, around 83% being singletons, with the ten largest covering 7%. The sample was peripheral blood. The clonotype originates from a woman of 80 years or more in a cohort sampled during active or convalescent COVID-19.

CDR3 in DNA: TGTGCCAGCAGCCAAGGGGACACTTCATCGGAAAAACTGTTTTTT. This encodes CASSQGDTSSEKLFF. This rearrangement joins TRBV3-1 (or the pseudogene TRBV3-2) to TRBJ1-4, with D tentatively TRBD1 (6 bases). The CDR3 length is 15 residues. Germline V gene data show CDR1 as LGHDT and CDR2 as YNNKEL (reference sequence). Trimming pared 1 base from V and 8 bases from J, leaving 14 bases between.